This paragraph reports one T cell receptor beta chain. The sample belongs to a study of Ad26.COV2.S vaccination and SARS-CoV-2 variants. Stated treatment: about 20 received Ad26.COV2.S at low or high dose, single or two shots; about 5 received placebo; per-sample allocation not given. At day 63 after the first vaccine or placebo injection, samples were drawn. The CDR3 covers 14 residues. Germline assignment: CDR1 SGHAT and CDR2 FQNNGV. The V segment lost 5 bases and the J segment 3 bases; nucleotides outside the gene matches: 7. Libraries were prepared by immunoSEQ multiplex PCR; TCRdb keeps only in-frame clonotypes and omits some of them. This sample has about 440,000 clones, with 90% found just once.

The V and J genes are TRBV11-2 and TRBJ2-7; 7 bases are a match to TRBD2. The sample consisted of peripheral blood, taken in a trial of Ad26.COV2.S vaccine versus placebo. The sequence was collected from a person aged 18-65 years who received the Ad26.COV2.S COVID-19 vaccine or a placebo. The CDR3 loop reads CASSLSGEIYEQYF. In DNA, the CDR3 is TGTGCCAGCAGCCTGAGCGGGGAGATCTACGAGCAGTACTTC. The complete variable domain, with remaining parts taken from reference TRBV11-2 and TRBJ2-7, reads EAGVAQSPRYKIIEKRQSVAFWCNPISGHATLYWYQQILGQGPKLLIQFQNNGVVDDSQLPKDRFSAERLKGVDSTLKIQPAKLEDSAVYLCASSLSGEIYEQYFGPGTRLTVT.